This T cell receptor (beta chain) was retrieved from a study of blood T cell repertoires in COVID-19. On the study more broadly: COVID-19 samples collected from the United States, Italy and Spain covered acute and convalescent phases. Sample material is recorded as cDNA or gDNA derived from T cells, B-cell-depleted T cells, or PBMCs.

The CDR3 extends over 12 amino acids. CDR1 is SGHKS, CDR2 YYEKEE, per germline (reference sequence). Trimming left V 2 bases short and J 6 bases short, with 9 bases between. In the authors' workflow: Nucleated cell counts were estimated from reference gene primer amplification. The protocol was immunoSEQ multiplex PCR, while the TCRdb copy is restricted to in-frame clones and leaves out a portion. V and J calls and clone size are copied from that table; D and trimming were computed from the DNA. The sample holds approximately 94,000 clones, about 85% seen once. The source is a man aged 50-60 years with active or convalescent COVID-19. The chain uses TRBV5-5 and TRBJ2-7; no firm D call. Material: peripheral blood. The CDR3 DNA reads as TGTGCCAGCAGCTTTCCCAGAAGCGAGCAGTACTTC. Translation: CASSFPRSEQYF.